Reported below is one T cell receptor (beta chain). What it binds is unknown. The data belong to a study of vaccination effects on CD4 cells after COVID-19. Study context: Sample donation by two convalescent patients took place 16 days and one week before vaccination. Study conclusions and caveats: Marked clonal contraction was seen in infection- and vaccine-induced clones late after vaccination.

Some clones are missing from TCRdb's copy, which holds only in-frame ones; the method was immunoSEQ multiplex PCR. The top ten hold 38% of the sample, which has 20,000 to 25,000 clones, approximately 73% seen once. Antigen-specific CD4+ T cells were expanded with viral peptide pools in the ViraFEST assay before sequencing. Following an approximately ten-day culture, CD4+ T cells were purified. The person was diagnosed with PCR-confirmed SARS-CoV-2 infection between March and December 2020. V lost 6 bases, J lost 2 bases, and 6 bases stayed unmatched. The CDR3 runs to 15 residues. CDR1 and CDR2 from the germline V gene are MGHRA and YSYEKL.

The gene calls are TRBV4-1 and TRBJ2-1; 8 bases fit TRBD1. The source material was CD4+ T cells from PBMCs cultured with a peptide pool, sampled before COVID-19 vaccination. This receptor was obtained from a human donor who had a prior SARS-CoV-2 infection. The CDR3 nucleotides read TGCGCCAGCAGACGCGGACAGGGCACCTACAATGAGCAGTTCTTC. Translation gives CASRRGQGTYNEQFF.